The 23 T cell receptor beta chains listed next were all sequenced from one sample in a study of blood T cell repertoires in COVID-19. The data were produced by immunoSEQ multiplex PCR, yet TCRdb's version contains in-frame clones alone and is incomplete. This table has 150,000 to 200,000 clones, about 85% appearing once. Sequenced input: peripheral blood. All receptors come from a man in his sixties or seventies with active or convalescent COVID-19.

DNA for the CDR3: TGTGCCTGGAGTATTTTTCAGGGAATCGGGGAGCTGTTTTTT. It yields the protein CAWSIFQGIGELFF. The chain uses TRBV30 and TRBJ2-2; weak D call: TRBD1 (5 bases). Per the germline V gene, CDR1 is GTSNPN and CDR2 is SVGIG (reference sequence). CDR3 length equals 14 residues. Trimming pared 2 bases from V and 7 bases from J, leaving 14 bases between.

The chain has TRBV7-2 and TRBJ2-7; 12 bases fit TRBD1. V dropped 4 bases and J dropped 7; count of bases not matched to a gene: 8. There are 15 residues in the CDR3. The germline gives CDR1 SGHTA, CDR2 FQGNSA. CDR3 region: CASSWAGTGGVEQYF. The CDR3, as DNA: TGTGCCAGCAGCTGGGCCGGGACAGGGGGCGTGGAGCAGTACTTC.

In its sample, this clone was seen once. The V call is TRBV28, the J call TRBJ1-4; no firm D call. CDR1 and CDR2 (germline): MDHEN, SYDVKM. V lost 3 bases to trimming and J lost 8 bases, with 16 bases between them. CDR3 size: 15 residues. CDR3 protein: CASSFPGRGTEKLFF. DNA of the CDR3: TGTGCCAGCAGTTTTCCAGGCCGGGGAACGGAAAAACTGTTTTTT.

CDR3 sequence reads: CASSLQDRGYEQYF. The CDR3 DNA reads as TGTGCCAGCAGCTTGCAGGACAGGGGCTACGAGCAGTACTTC. The chain has TRBV5-5 and TRBJ2-7; TRBD1 agrees at 9 bases. Trimming removed 1 base from V and 3 bases from J; junction bases left unmatched: 2. Germline loops: CDR1 SGHKS, CDR2 YYEKEE (reference sequence). The CDR3 has 14 residues.

In this sample, this clone turned up a few times. The V call is TRBV9, the J call TRBJ2-3; TRBD2 matches at 9 bases. Germline CDR1 SGDLS, CDR2 YYNGEE. The CDR3 runs to 16 residues. J was trimmed by 0 bases and V by 3 bases; bases with no gene match: 5. This CDR3 is CASSALAGPSTDTQYF. In DNA form, the CDR3 reads TGTGCCAGCAGCGCGCTAGCGGGACCAAGCACAGATACGCAGTATTTT.

This clone was seen once. The chain carries TRBV5-6 and TRBJ2-6; D gene unclear. Germline V lookup: CDR1 SGHDT, CDR2 YYEEEE. V was clipped by 1 base and J by 3 bases, with 2 bases between them. This CDR3 region has 13 residues. The CDR3 here is CASSLYGANVLTF. In DNA form, the CDR3 reads TGTGCCAGCAGCTTGTATGGGGCCAACGTCCTGACTTTC.

The V call is TRBV4-3, the J call TRBJ1-5; perhaps TRBD1 as D (5 bases). This CDR3 has 14 residues. The V gene lost 3 bases and the J gene lost 0 bases, with 6 bases spanning the gap. The V gene's germline CDR1 is LGHNA and CDR2 YSLEER. The DNA of the CDR3 is TGCGCCAGCAGCCAGACAGTTAGCAATCAGCCCCAGCATTTT. It codes for CASSQTVSNQPQHF.

This chain uses TRBV29-1 with TRBJ2-1; a possible D gene is TRBD2 (5 bases). V was pared by 3 bases and J by 0 bases, with 9 bases between. This CDR3 has 14 amino acids. In germline, CDR1 is SQVTM, CDR2 ANQGSEA. Written as DNA, the CDR3 is TGCAGCGTTGAGGGCGGGTTCTCCTACAATGAGCAGTTCTTC. Protein: CSVEGGFSYNEQFF.

This chain connects TRBV20-1 to TRBJ2-1; possibly TRBD1 for D (5 bases). CDR1 and CDR2 from the germline V gene are DFQATT and SNEGSKA (reference sequence). V was pared by 4 bases and J by 5 bases, with 6 bases between. This CDR3 is built from 11 residues. CDR3 nucleotide sequence: TGCAGTGCTATCAGGGACAATGAGCAGTTCTTC. It specifies CSAIRDNEQFF.

In the case of this clone: Different DNA sequences within this sample yield the same CDR3. The rearrangement links TRBV6-5 to TRBJ1-4; the D gene is possibly TRBD1 (6 bases). V lost 6 bases and J 2 bases, leaving 10 bases between the germline ends. The CDR3 contains 14 residues. Germline CDR1 reads MNHEY; CDR2 reads SVGAGI. Here the CDR3 reads CASRSGVTNEKLFF. CDR3 DNA: TGTGCCAGCAGGTCAGGGGTGACTAATGAAAAACTGTTTTTT.

This chain uses TRBV7-9 with TRBJ2-2; D remains unclear. The CDR3 consists of 15 residues. V was shortened by 0 bases and J by 7 bases, with 12 bases between the two germline ends. The germline CDR1 and CDR2 sequences are SEHNR and FQNEAQ (reference sequence). The CDR3 nucleotides are TGTGCCAGCAGCTTAGCGTCAGTCTTTGGCGGGGAGCTGTTTTTT. Its protein product is CASSLASVFGGELFF.

The chain employs TRBV20-1 and TRBJ2-1; D gene ambiguous. This CDR3 has 11 amino acids. The germline V gene has CDR1 DFQATT and CDR2 SNEGSKA (reference sequence). Trimming left V 5 bases short and J 6 bases short, with 8 bases between. CDR3 sequence (DNA): TGCAGTGCTGATATAGTCAATGAGCAGTTCTTC. Protein sequence: CSADIVNEQFF.

The rearrangement uses TRBV20-1 and TRBJ1-1; D gene unclear. Trimming pared 3 bases from V and 3 bases from J, leaving 14 bases between. The germline gives CDR1 DFQATT, CDR2 SNEGSKA (reference sequence). The CDR3 sequence is 14 residues long. The chain's CDR3 is CSASSGRRDTEAFF. The CDR3 DNA follows: TGCAGTGCTAGTTCTGGAAGGCGGGACACTGAAGCTTTCTTT.

The J gene is TRBJ1-1, the V gene TRBV7-8, with TRBD1 as a possible D gene (6 bases). The CDR3 is made up of 15 amino acids. Looked up from germline, CDR1 is SGHVS and CDR2 is FQNEAQ. V shed 5 bases and J shed 5 bases, with 18 bases lying between them. CDR3 loop: CASSPKTQGWTEAFF. The CDR3 DNA sequence: TGTGCCAGCAGCCCCAAAACACAGGGATGGACTGAAGCTTTCTTT.

The chain employs TRBV10-3 and TRBJ2-1; TRBD2 matches 7 bases. The CDR3 contains 15 residues. J gave up 4 bases and V 2 bases, and 5 bases lay outside the gene matches. CDR1 and CDR2 (germline): ENHRY, SYGVKD. CDR3 DNA: TGTGCCATCAGTGAGAGCGGGGTCTCGTACAATGAGCAGTTCTTC. Its translation: CAISESGVSYNEQFF.

V gene TRBV2 combines with J gene TRBJ2-2; no definite D call. The CDR3 is made up of 14 amino acids. Trimming removed 10 bases at V and 1 base at J, with 13 bases between. Per the germline V gene, CDR1 is SNHLY and CDR2 is FYNNEI. DNA for the CDR3: TGTGCCATGCGGAAAGAATGGAACACCGGGGAGCTGTTTTTT. It translates to CAMRKEWNTGELFF.

The J gene is TRBJ2-2, the V gene TRBV5-1, with 9 bases fitting TRBD1. The V gene's germline CDR1 is SGHRS and CDR2 YFSETQ. Unmatched junction bases numbered 8, after V lost 8 bases and J lost 6 bases. The CDR3 extends over 14 amino acids. The chain's CDR3 is CASTGTGSSGELFF. The CDR3 DNA is TGCGCCAGTACGGGGACAGGGTCGTCCGGGGAGCTGTTTTTT.

The V gene is TRBV6-2 or TRBV6-3, the J gene TRBJ1-2; unclear D gene. The CDR3 is 14 residues long. Germline assignment: CDR1 MNHEY and CDR2 SVGEGT. V lost 5 bases and J lost 6, with 16 bases in between. CDR3 DNA: TGTGCCAGCAGTGAGCTACGACTAGGGAATGGCTACACCTTC. Its translation is CASSELRLGNGYTF.

The chain uses TRBV6-1 and TRBJ1-2; possible D gene TRBD1, 6 bases. The CDR3 runs 15 residues. V was pared by 2 bases and J by 2 bases, with 12 bases between. The germline CDR1 and CDR2 sequences are MNHNS and SASEGT. The CDR3 region is CASSELGGQNYGYTF. The CDR3 DNA reads as TGTGCCAGCAGTGAACTCGGGGGGCAGAACTATGGCTACACCTTC.

The CDR3 sequence: CASSHRLAVTTEQFF. The CDR3 DNA follows: TGTGCCAGCAGTCATCGACTAGCGGTCACCACTGAGCAGTTCTTC. J is TRBJ2-1 and V is TRBV6-5, with TRBD2 matching 9 bases. The trim removed 5 bases at V and 9 bases at J, leaving 11 bases unmatched. The CDR3 consists of 15 residues. Germline-derived CDR1 and CDR2 are MNHEY and SVGAGI.

The genes are TRBV3-1 (or the pseudogene TRBV3-2) and TRBJ1-5; D is undetermined. The germline CDR1 and CDR2 sequences are LGHDT and YNNKEL (reference sequence). Trimming left V 2 bases short and J 2 bases short, with 28 bases between. This CDR3 comprises 21 residues. This CDR3 reads CASSQNPLLDYPNCGNQPQHF. In DNA, the CDR3 is TGTGCCAGCAGCCAAAACCCTCTCCTAGATTACCCCAATTGTGGCAATCAGCCCCAGCATTTT.

The chain joins TRBV30 to TRBJ1-2; D is uncertain. V was shortened by 3 bases and J by 5 bases, with 16 bases between the two germline ends. Germline lookup yields CDR1 GTSNPN and CDR2 SVGIG (reference sequence). This CDR3 has 14 residues. The CDR3 DNA is TGTGCCTGGAGGCTTGCCGGTCGTTCATATGGCTACACCTTC. It encodes CAWRLAGRSYGYTF.

This chain connects TRBV29-1 to TRBJ2-3; D is possibly TRBD2 (6 bases). Germline lookup yields CDR1 SQVTM and CDR2 ANQGSEA. V was trimmed by 7 bases and J by 4 bases, leaving 9 bases between them. The CDR3 has 11 residues. The CDR3, as DNA: TGCAGCGGCGGGGTCGCAGATACGCAGTATTTT. It encodes CSGGVADTQYF.